A single sample gave rise to the 11 T cell receptor beta chains below, sequenced in a study of shared clonotypes between healthy human individuals. The method was immunoSEQ multiplex PCR; TCRdb's version includes in-frame clones alone and lacks a portion of them. The sample yields 2,100,000 or so clones, roughly 95% seen once. Sequencing was performed on naive CD4+ T cells sorted from blood. This sample's subset: CD45RA+ positively selected. The receptors stem from a man younger than 35 in good health.

For the CDR3, the DNA is TGTGCCAGCAGTTTAGGTGGCCGTTACACCAATTCACCCCTCCACTTT. Protein sequence: CASSLGGRYTNSPLHF. The chain carries TRBV27 and TRBJ1-6, with unresolved D. V shed 2 bases and J shed 7 bases, with 15 bases lying between them. From germline, CDR1 is MNHEY and CDR2 SMNVEV (reference sequence). This CDR3 has 16 residues.

This clone is a singleton in its sample. This specimen includes other DNA sequences encoding the same CDR3. The chain joins TRBV18 to TRBJ2-7; no firm D call. This CDR3 is 13 amino acids long. V dropped 3 bases and J dropped 2 bases, with 8 bases sitting between them. The germline CDR1 and CDR2 sequences are KGHSH and LQKENI. CDR3 residues: CASSPDGPYEQYF. The CDR3 DNA sequence: TGTGCCAGCTCACCCGATGGCCCCTACGAGCAGTACTTC.

The rearrangement uses TRBV5-4 and TRBJ2-7; perhaps TRBD2 as D (6 bases). The germline CDR1 and CDR2 sequences are SGHNT and YYREEE (reference sequence). With 3 bases removed from V and 2 bases from J, the gap between germline ends came to 12 bases. This CDR3 spans 14 amino acids. In nucleotides, the CDR3 is TGTGCCAGCAGCTCCGTCCGGGAGACCTACGAGCAGTACTTC. Translated: CASSSVRETYEQYF. Complete variable domain (other parts from reference TRBV5-4 and TRBJ2-7): ETGVTQSPTHLIKTRGQQVTLRCSSQSGHNTVSWYQQALGQGPQFIFQYYREEENGRGNFPPRFSGLQFPNYSSELNVNALELDDSALYLCASSSVRETYEQYFGPGTRLTVT.

The chain uses TRBV7-2 and TRBJ2-2; D possibly corresponds to TRBD1 (5 bases). This CDR3 comprises 17 residues. Germline V lookup: CDR1 SGHTA, CDR2 FQGNSA. V lost 0 bases to trimming and J lost 0 bases, with 11 bases between them. The CDR3 region is CASSLAQGGPNTGELFF. The CDR3 nucleotides are TGTGCCAGCAGCTTAGCGCAGGGCGGACCGAACACCGGGGAGCTGTTTTTT.

The genes are TRBV28 and TRBJ2-7, with TRBD2 matching over 8 bases. The germline gives CDR1 MDHEN, CDR2 SYDVKM. The ends lost 6 bases at V and 0 bases at J; junction bases unmatched: 7. The CDR3 consists of 15 residues. The CDR3, as DNA: TGTGCCAGCAGATTGCGGGGGGAAATCTCCTACGAGCAGTACTTC. Protein product: CASRLRGEISYEQYF.

The chain has TRBV30 and TRBJ2-7; TRBD2 might be the D (5 bases). V lost 1 base and J 3 bases, leaving 13 bases between the germline ends. This CDR3 has 14 amino acids. CDR1 and CDR2 from the germline V gene are GTSNPN and SVGIG (reference sequence). The CDR3 is CAWSEGLKHYEQYF. In DNA form, the CDR3 reads TGTGCCTGGAGTGAAGGACTGAAACACTACGAGCAGTACTTC.

V is TRBV7-2 and J is TRBJ2-3; TRBD1 might be the D (6 bases). CDR3 length: 16 amino acids. In germline, CDR1 is SGHTA, CDR2 FQGNSA. Trimming shortened V by 5 bases and J by 3 bases, and 18 bases separated the two germline ends. This chain's CDR3 is CASSPQGGVGTDTQYF. CDR3 coding DNA: TGTGCCAGCAGCCCCCAAGGGGGAGTAGGGACAGATACGCAGTATTTT.

Worth noting for this clone: The sample contains more than one DNA sequence encoding this CDR3. The gene calls are TRBV5-1 and TRBJ2-2; 7 bases match TRBD1. The CDR3 totals 16 residues. The germline V gene has CDR1 SGHRS and CDR2 YFSETQ. J gave up 1 base and V 3 bases, and 6 bases lay outside the gene matches. CDR3: CASSSTGTVNTGELFF. Written as DNA, the CDR3 is TGCGCCAGCAGCTCCACCGGGACAGTGAACACCGGGGAGCTGTTTTTT.

The chain carries TRBV27 and TRBJ1-6, with D perhaps TRBD1 (6 bases). Germline V gives CDR1 MNHEY, CDR2 SMNVEV (reference sequence). The CDR3 spans 14 residues. Trimming removed 5 bases at V and 7 bases at J, with 12 bases between. CDR3 sequence (DNA): TGTGCCAGCAGTCGGGGGGGCTCAAATTCACCCCTCCACTTT. The encoded protein is CASSRGGSNSPLHF.

V gene TRBV9 combines with J gene TRBJ2-3; D is possibly TRBD1 (6 bases). The CDR3 has 15 residues. Between the trimmed V and J ends, which lost 0 bases and 3 bases, there was a span of 11 bases. Germline V CDR1 and CDR2: SGDLS, YYNGEE. CDR3 region: CASSVGPQGTDTQYF. CDR3 DNA: TGTGCCAGCAGCGTAGGGCCGCAGGGGACAGATACGCAGTATTTT. The variable domain in full, completed from reference TRBV9 and TRBJ2-3, reads DSGVTQTPKHLITATGQRVTLRCSPRSGDLSVYWYQQSLDQGLQFLIQYYNGEERAKGNILERFSAQQFPDLHSELNLSSLELGDSALYFCASSVGPQGTDTQYFGPGTRLTVL.

This clone was picked up one time. The chain uses TRBV6-1 and TRBJ2-7; TRBD1 matches 9 bases. The CDR3 contains 12 residues. The germline V gene has CDR1 MNHNS and CDR2 SASEGT. V lost 8 bases and J lost 7; bases outside the gene matches: 6. CDR3 amino acids: CASGTGGWEQYF. CDR3 bases: TGTGCCAGCGGTACAGGGGGCTGGGAGCAGTACTTC.